This is a list of T cell receptor beta chains from one sample in a study of CD8 T cells in ankylosing spondylitis. TCRdb itself ran the 5' RACE reads through MiXCR, one entry per CDR3 protein. The table includes 230,000 or so distinct CDR3 sequences, 18% detected once. Sequenced: blood, either unsorted or a sorted T cell fraction (not recorded which). These receptors were collected from a male donor with ankylosing spondylitis or in good health (not recorded which). Each CDR3 is given with its conserved first and last residue. Each record gives: D gene, V gene, clone size, J gene, CDR3 DNA, CDR3 protein. The D gene is left open where the match is weak. Size values are once, few and many counts, or a class for expanded clones, and some rows have none.

>NA|TRBV4-1|few|TRBJ2-1
TGCGCCAGCAGCCCTCTAGGGCAGGGAAAGGGATCGGATGAGCAGTTCTTC
CASSPLGQGKGSDEQFF
>NA|TRBV27|NA|TRBJ2-2
TGTGCCAGCAGTTCAATACTAGCCGGGGAGCTGTTTTTT
CASSSILAGELFF
>NA|TRBV2|few|TRBJ2-4
TGTGCCAGCAGTGAAGCATTCGGGTTAGCCAAAAACATTCAGTACTTC
CASSEAFGLAKNIQYF
>TRBD2|TRBV11-2|few|TRBJ2-7
TGTGCCAGCAGCCTATGGACTAGCGGGAGTTCTAGCTCCTACGAGCAGTACTTC
CASSLWTSGSSSSYEQYF
>TRBD2|TRBV4-3|NA|TRBJ2-5
TGCGCCAGCAGCCAAGATCCGGGAGGGAAAGAGACCCAGTACTTC
CASSQDPGGKETQYF
>NA|TRBV3-1|NA|TRBJ2-5
TGTGCCACCAGCCAGCCACAGGGATATAAAGAGACCCAGTACTTC
CATSQPQGYKETQYF
>NA|TRBV6-1|few|TRBJ1-1
TGTGCCAGCAGCCATGGGGTGAACACTGAAGCTTTCTTT
CASSHGVNTEAFF
>NA|TRBV29-1|NA|TRBJ2-7
TGCAGCGTTGCGGGAGGTGACAGGGCGACCTACGAGCAGTACTTC
CSVAGGDRATYEQYF
>NA|TRBV20-1|many|TRBJ1-1
TGCAGTGCTAGTTCCGGGGATGTCACTGAAGCTTTCTTT
CSASSGDVTEAFF
>NA|TRBV5-6|many|TRBJ1-5
TGTGCCAGCAGCTTGGGGTACGGCCTAAAAGATTTT
CASSLGYGLKDF
>NA|TRBV7-8|NA|TRBJ2-3
TGTGCCAGCAGCAACAGGGATTACTATAGTCTCACAGATACGCAGTATTTT
CASSNRDYYSLTDTQYF
>NA|TRBV4-1|NA|TRBJ2-2
TGCGCCAGCAGCCAAGGGCCCGGGACTGCGGACGGGGAGCTGTTTTTT
CASSQGPGTADGELFF
>TRBD1|TRBV4-2|few|TRBJ1-5
TGTGCCAGCAGCCAAGGGACGGGACAGGGGTTTGTTGGGCCCCAGCATTTT
CASSQGTGQGFVGPQHF
>TRBD2|TRBV5-1|many|TRBJ2-5
TGCGCCAGCAGCCCTCGGGACTATCCGCTCCTCCAAGAGACCCAGTACTTC
CASSPRDYPLLQETQYF
>TRBD2|TRBV12-3/TRBV12-4|NA|TRBJ2-3
TGTGCCAGCAGTTTAAGCGGGAGTTCAGATACGCAGTATTTT
CASSLSGSSDTQYF
>NA|TRBV7-9|once|TRBJ2-3
TGTGCCAGCAGCTTAGGGGTTAGCGGCTCCACAGATACGCAGTATTTT
CASSLGVSGSTDTQYF
>NA|TRBV7-9|few|TRBJ1-1
TGTGCCAGCACCTCGGCCCCGGGCACTGAAGCTTTCTTT
CASTSAPGTEAFF
>TRBD1|TRBV5-1|many|TRBJ2-2
TGCGCCAGCAGCTTGGGAGGGGGCAACACCGGGGAGCTGTTTTTT
CASSLGGGNTGELFF
>TRBD2|TRBV6-1|NA|TRBJ2-1
TGTGCCAGCAGTGAATACGGCGGGAGTCTGGATGAGCAGTTCTTC
CASSEYGGSLDEQFF
>NA|TRBV6-5|few|TRBJ1-4
TGTGCCAGCAGTTACTTTTCCGGGGGGCAGAATGAAAAACTGTTTTTT
CASSYFSGGQNEKLFF
>TRBD1|TRBV29-1|NA|TRBJ2-7
TGCAGCGTTGACGACGGGACAGTCTACGAGCAGTACTTC
CSVDDGTVYEQYF
>NA|TRBV25-1|NA|TRBJ1-5
TGTGCCAGCAGTGAATCGGGGACCAATCAGCCCCAGCATTTT
CASSESGTNQPQHF
>NA|TRBV10-3|few|TRBJ2-1
TGTGCCATCAGCCCCGGGACCATCTCGGGCAATGAGCAGTTCTTC
CAISPGTISGNEQFF
>NA|TRBV12-3/TRBV12-4|few|TRBJ2-7
TGTGCCAGCAGTTTATATGGGGAATACGAGCAGTACTTC
CASSLYGEYEQYF
>NA|TRBV6-2/TRBV6-3|NA|TRBJ2-7
TGTGCCAGCAGTCGACCCCCCTACGAGCAGTACTTC
CASSRPPYEQYF
>TRBD1|TRBV9|few|TRBJ1-2
TGTGCCAGCAGCGTAGGGACAGGGAGCGGCTATGGCTACACCTTC
CASSVGTGSGYGYTF
>NA|TRBV11-1|NA|TRBJ2-3
TGTGCCAGCAGCCACACTGTTGGGGCCATGCCAGCAGATACGCAGTATTTT
CASSHTVGAMPADTQYF
>NA|TRBV4-3|few|TRBJ2-1
TGCGCCAGCAGCCAAGATGGCCTGGGGGCCCACAATGAGCAGTTCTTC
CASSQDGLGAHNEQFF
>TRBD1|TRBV29-1|NA|TRBJ2-7
TGCAGCGTTCTTTCCACCGACAGGGAGATTGGAGAGCAGTACTTC
CSVLSTDREIGEQYF
>TRBD1|TRBV18|few|TRBJ1-4
TGTGCCAGCTCACCTCCCGGGACAGACAATGAAAAACTGTTTTTT
CASSPPGTDNEKLFF
>TRBD1|TRBV2|NA|TRBJ1-5
TGTGCCATTGCGGACAGGGCTGGCAATTATCGGTCCCAGCATTTT
CAIADRAGNYRSQHF
>TRBD2|TRBV11-2|NA|TRBJ2-3
TGTGCCAGCAGCTTAGATCTCGCCGGTAGCGGGACCGCAGATACGCAGTATTTT
CASSLDLAGSGTADTQYF
>NA|TRBV12-3/TRBV12-4|few|TRBJ1-6
TGTGCCAGCGGACCCAACGGGGGTAATTCACCCCTCCACTTT
CASGPNGGNSPLHF
>NA|TRBV24-1|many|TRBJ2-1
TGTGCCACCAGTGATTCGTACAACAATGAGCAGTTCTTC
CATSDSYNNEQFF
>NA|TRBV9|NA|TRBJ2-5
TGTGCCAGCAGCGTAGAAGGGAACCAAGAGACCCAGTACTTC
CASSVEGNQETQYF
>TRBD2|TRBV7-6|few|TRBJ2-7
TGTGCCAGCAGCTTAGCAGGGACTAGCGGGAACTACGAGCAGTACTTC
CASSLAGTSGNYEQYF
>NA|TRBV20-1|few|TRBJ2-1
TGCAGTGCTCCCCCCGGGGACCGCCCGGACAATGAGCAGTTCTTC
CSAPPGDRPDNEQFF
>TRBD2|TRBV12-3/TRBV12-4|many|TRBJ2-1
TGTGCCAGCAGTCTGGGACTACCTAGGGATGAGCAGTTCTTC
CASSLGLPRDEQFF
>NA|TRBV4-1|NA|TRBJ2-3
TGCGCCAGCAGCCGCCTAGATACGCAGTATTTT
CASSRLDTQYF
>TRBD2|TRBV4-2|few|TRBJ2-1
TGTGCCAGCAGCCAGGTTTCAACTAGCGGTGACAATGAGCAGTTCTTC
CASSQVSTSGDNEQFF
>TRBD2|TRBV29-1|NA|TRBJ2-2
TGCAGCGTTGAAGACGTTGCGGGAGGGCACACCGGGGAGCTGTTTTTT
CSVEDVAGGHTGELFF
>TRBD1|TRBV5-1|many|TRBJ2-5
TGCGCCAGCAGCTTGGACACACGACAGGGTATACAAGAGACCCAGTACTTC
CASSLDTRQGIQETQYF
>NA|TRBV27|many|TRBJ1-1
TGTGCCAGCAGTTTATCGCCAGCAACTGAAGCTTTCTTT
CASSLSPATEAFF
>NA|TRBV19|NA|TRBJ2-1
TGTGCCAGTAGTAGCCCGGGAGAGTACAATGAGCAGTTCTTC
CASSSPGEYNEQFF
>TRBD2|TRBV6-2/TRBV6-3|many|TRBJ2-1
TGTGCCAGCAAACTAGCGGGAGAGACCAATGAGCAGTTCTTC
CASKLAGETNEQFF
>NA|TRBV7-9|NA|TRBJ2-7
TGTGCCAGCAGCCCCCGTGAGGACAGTCTTACCTACGAGCAGTACTTC
CASSPREDSLTYEQYF
>TRBD2|TRBV20-1|few|TRBJ2-1
TGCAGCGGGAATAGCGGGAGGGGCTACAATGAGCAGTTCTTC
CSGNSGRGYNEQFF